A selection of T cell receptor beta chains follows, all from one sample in a study of OX40 agonist ivuxolimab in advanced cancers. TCRdb keeps only in-frame clones here, not all; method: immunoSEQ multiplex PCR. The sample consists of 65,000 to 95,000 clones, 94% of them appearing once. This specimen consisted of CD4+ or CD8+ T cells sorted from blood, obtained in a trial of the OX40 agonist ivuxolimab. These receptors came from an adult with an advanced solid tumor such as melanoma, head and neck, liver or kidney cancer. Both conserved end residues are part of each CDR3. D genes are given only for firm matches. Expanded clones get a size class; other rows say once, few or many, or leave the size out.

TRBV11-2	.	TRBJ2-5	.	TGTGCCAGCAGCTCCAACCGGGAGACCCAGTACTTC	CASSSNRETQYF
TRBV4-3	TRBD2	TRBJ2-2	once	TGCGCCAGCAGCCCAACCGTTGGGGGGGGAGGTGCCGGGGAGCTGTTTTTT	CASSPTVGGGGAGELFF
TRBV11-1	TRBD1	TRBJ2-7	.	TGTGCCAGCAGCTTAGGAGAGGGGACAGTGGACTACGAGCAGTACTTC	CASSLGEGTVDYEQYF
TRBV7-9	.	TRBJ2-5	once	TGTGCCACGGGTATAAAAGAGACCCAGTACTTC	CATGIKETQYF
TRBV27	.	TRBJ1-6	once	TGTGCCAGCAGTTTAAATGACCATAATTCACCCCTCCACTTT	CASSLNDHNSPLHF
TRBV6-5	.	TRBJ2-3	.	TGTGCCAGCAGTTACCAGGGCCCTTACACAGATACGCAGTATTTT	CASSYQGPYTDTQYF
TRBV7-9	TRBD1	TRBJ1-6	.	TGTGCCAGCAGCCCGGGACAGGGAGGTTCACCCCTCCACTTT	CASSPGQGGSPLHF
TRBV5-5	.	TRBJ2-7	.	TGTGCCAGCAGCTTGGGGCAGGGGGGCGAGCAGTACTTC	CASSLGQGGEQYF
TRBV10-3	.	TRBJ2-5	.	TGTGCCATCAGTGAGGCTGACCTTAGGGGCAGGGCTCAAGAGACCCAGTACTTC	CAISEADLRGRAQETQYF
TRBV27	.	TRBJ2-3	.	TGTGCCAGCAGTTTCCCCCCGGGACTTGCCGATACGCAGTATTTT	CASSFPPGLADTQYF
TRBV7-3	.	TRBJ2-7	.	TGTGCCAGCAGCTATTCACCCAGCCACGAGCAGTACTTC	CASSYSPSHEQYF
TRBV15	TRBD2	TRBJ2-1	.	TGTGCCACCAGCCGCGAACTAGCGGGATCCTACAATGAGCAGTTCTTC	CATSRELAGSYNEQFF
TRBV4-1	.	TRBJ2-2	.	TGCGCCAGCAGCCAAGACGGACAGCTGAACACCGGGGAGCTGTTTTTT	CASSQDGQLNTGELFF
TRBV13	.	TRBJ2-5	.	TGTGCCAGCAGCAAATCGGGGGCGGAGACCCAGTACTTC	CASSKSGAETQYF
TRBV18	.	TRBJ1-5	.	TGTGCCAGCTCACCTTTGGGTCAGGATCAGCCCCAGCATTTT	CASSPLGQDQPQHF
TRBV4-3	.	TRBJ2-7	.	TGCGCCAGCAGCCAAGATACCCAGAGGGCACATTTAGCCTACGAGCAGTACTTC	CASSQDTQRAHLAYEQYF
TRBV7-2	TRBD2	TRBJ2-3	.	TGTGCCAGCAGCGACCGACATCCCGGGACTAGCGGCACAGATACGCAGTATTTT	CASSDRHPGTSGTDTQYF
TRBV7-6	TRBD1	TRBJ2-1	.	TGTGCCAGCAGCCAACCCCTTCAGGGGGCGACGGGCGATGAGCAGTTCTTC	CASSQPLQGATGDEQFF
TRBV10-3	.	TRBJ2-7	.	TGTGCCATCAACTCAGGGTCGTACGAGCAGTACTTC	CAINSGSYEQYF
TRBV6-5	.	TRBJ1-1	.	TGTGCCAGCAGTTACTCAGCCCCTCCTGAAGCTTTCTTT	CASSYSAPPEAFF
TRBV11-2	.	TRBJ2-7	.	TGTGCCAGCAGCTTAGTAACGGCGAACTCCTACGAGCAGTACTTC	CASSLVTANSYEQYF
TRBV28	.	TRBJ2-4	.	TGTGCCAGCAGTTTCCCCACTGGCGAGTCTAGCAAAAACATTCAGTACTTC	CASSFPTGESSKNIQYF
TRBV7-9	.	TRBJ2-2	.	TGTGCCAGCAGCTCGCCCCCGGTACCATCGTTCACCGGGGAGCTGTTTTTT	CASSSPPVPSFTGELFF
TRBV9	.	TRBJ2-1	.	TGTGCCAGCAGCGATCCCCCGTCCGCCGCATACAATGAGCAGTTCTTC	CASSDPPSAAYNEQFF
TRBV14	.	TRBJ2-5	.	TGTGCCAGCAGCCAAGATGCCCGGATGGCGGCGCCCGAGACCCAGTACTTC	CASSQDARMAAPETQYF
TRBV6-5	.	TRBJ2-2	.	TGTGCCAGCAGTTACTTCGTCGGCACCAACACCGGGGAGCTGTTTTTT	CASSYFVGTNTGELFF
TRBV2	TRBD1	TRBJ2-5	once	TGTGCCAGGGAGCCCCGGGACAGGGGGCCGGGGACCCAGTACTTC	CAREPRDRGPGTQYF
TRBV27	.	TRBJ1-1	.	TGTGCCAGCAGCCCCCCCATGAACACTGAAGCTTTCTTT	CASSPPMNTEAFF
TRBV5-1	.	TRBJ2-1	.	TGCGCCAGCAGCTTGTCGGGGGAGCAGTTCTTC	CASSLSGEQFF
TRBV7-7	.	TRBJ2-2	.	TGTGCCAGCAGCTTAACGGGCCGGAGCACCGGGGAGCTGTTTTTT	CASSLTGRSTGELFF
TRBV6-5	TRBD2	TRBJ2-1	.	TGTGCCAGCAGTCTAGCGGGAGTAAGGGATGAGCAGTTCTTC	CASSLAGVRDEQFF
TRBV27	.	TRBJ1-1	.	TGTGCCAGCAGCCCAGACCCGAACACTGAAGCTTTCTTT	CASSPDPNTEAFF
TRBV9	TRBD2	TRBJ2-1	.	TGTGCCAGCAGCCCCCTCTCGGGAGGGAGGTATTACAATGAGCAGTTCTTC	CASSPLSGGRYYNEQFF